The 32 T cell receptor beta chains below were found in one sample sequenced in a study of shared clonotypes between healthy human individuals (dated by TCRdb to about 2020). Library prep was done by the immunoSEQ multiplex PCR assay. The table comes from immuneACCESS by way of TCRdb, which keeps in-frame sequences with V and J called. Part of the clones is missing from these tables; in studies checked, under half for an unresolved V gene and the rest for unknown reasons. The sample profile shows 2 million to 2.5 million clones; 90% to 97% of them were found once. The ten largest make up around 0.13% of the sample. The sequencing sample was made of naive CD4+ T cells sorted from blood. Per the publication, the cell subset or site label means: CD45RA+ positively selected. Source of these receptors: a man between 18 and 35 years old in good health.

J is TRBJ2-2 and V is TRBV10-3, with D unresolved. This CDR3 comprises 14 residues. Trimming pared 7 bases from V and 0 bases from J, leaving 9 bases between. Germline assignment: CDR1 ENHRY and CDR2 SYGVKD. CDR3: CAITAVTNTGELFF. CDR3 nucleotide sequence: TGTGCCATCACGGCGGTAACGAACACCGGGGAGCTGTTTTTT.

The chain carries TRBV5-1 and TRBJ1-3; D remains unclear. Trimming left V 4 bases short and J 0 bases short, with 14 bases between. The germline V gene has CDR1 SGHRS and CDR2 YFSETQ. The CDR3 runs 16 residues. Here the CDR3 DNA reads TGCGCCAGCAGCCCCGTCCCAACCGGCTCTGGAAACACCATATATTTT. It yields the protein CASSPVPTGSGNTIYF.

The chain couples TRBV6-5 to TRBJ2-5, with 9 bases identical to TRBD2. CDR3 length: 15 residues. CDR1 and CDR2 (germline): MNHEY, SVGAGI. J gave up 3 bases and V 10 bases, and 12 bases lay outside the gene matches. CDR3: CANRHSGGTKETQYF. The CDR3 DNA follows: TGTGCCAACAGACATAGCGGGGGAACAAAAGAGACCCAGTACTTC.

A single count supports this clone. The V call is TRBV10-3, the J call TRBJ2-7, with a possible D match to TRBD2 (5 bases). V was shortened by 5 bases and J by 0 bases, with 17 bases between the two germline ends. The CDR3 has 16 amino acids. The germline V gene has CDR1 ENHRY and CDR2 SYGVKD. The CDR3 loop is CAISIDRTRSSYEQYF. The CDR3, as DNA: TGTGCCATCAGTATAGATAGGACTCGTAGCTCCTACGAGCAGTACTTC.

This chain connects TRBV4-1 to TRBJ1-2; perhaps TRBD1 as D (5 bases). Trimming removed 4 bases from V and 4 bases from J, with 16 bases in between. Germline V gene lookup returns CDR1 MGHRA and CDR2 YSYEKL. The CDR3 loop spans 15 amino acids. The CDR3 loop reads CASSPGSQGFYGYTF. DNA for the CDR3: TGCGCCAGCAGCCCCGGGAGCCAGGGCTTCTATGGCTACACCTTC.

J is TRBJ1-3 and V is TRBV9; no clear D. The V end lost 4 bases, the J end lost 0 bases, and 11 bases lay between the germline ends. The germline CDR1 and CDR2 sequences are SGDLS and YYNGEE. The CDR3 length is 15 residues. This CDR3 is CASSTRPSSGNTIYF. CDR3 DNA: TGTGCCAGCAGCACGAGACCAAGCTCTGGAAACACCATATATTTT.

As DNA, the CDR3 is TGTGCCTGGAGTCCGGGGGGTGGAGCACCCCTCCACTTT. Its translation is CAWSPGGGAPLHF. The rearrangement links TRBV30 to TRBJ1-6, with a tentative D call TRBD1 (5 bases). The CDR3 contains 13 residues. Germline V gene sequence: CDR1 GTSNPN, CDR2 SVGIG (reference sequence). The ends were cut back, 2 bases at V and 11 bases at J, with 13 bases in the middle.

A word on this clone: The same CDR3 arises from other DNA sequences in this sample as well. The chain joins TRBV6-1 to TRBJ1-5; TRBD1 aligns across 7 bases. Germline CDR1 and CDR2: MNHNS and SASEGT. The ends lost 1 base at V and 6 bases at J; junction bases unmatched: 3. The CDR3 consists of 14 residues. The CDR3: CASSEGQGGQPQHF. CDR3 nucleotide sequence: TGTGCCAGCAGTGAAGGACAGGGTGGTCAGCCCCAGCATTTT.

The chain has TRBV29-1 and TRBJ2-7; D is unresolved. V dropped 8 bases and J dropped 2 bases, with 19 bases sitting between them. This CDR3 has 14 amino acids. CDR1 is SQVTM and CDR2 is ANQGSEA in the germline V gene. CDR3 protein: CSPRHRRFAYEQYF. The CDR3 DNA reads as TGCAGCCCCCGCCATCGTCGGTTCGCCTACGAGCAGTACTTC.

As DNA, the CDR3 is TGCGCCAGCAGCTTGGGGGGGTCGCCTACCGGGGAGCTGTTTTTT. It translates to CASSLGGSPTGELFF. The chain has TRBV5-1 and TRBJ2-2; either TRBD1 or TRBD2 may fit D (5 bases each). Germline V lookup: CDR1 SGHRS, CDR2 YFSETQ. V was trimmed by 0 bases and J by 5 bases, leaving 11 bases between them. CDR3 length: 15 amino acids.

V and J are TRBV2 and TRBJ1-2; 7 positions match TRBD1. With 8 bases clipped from V and 4 bases from J, the junction kept 10 bases outside the gene matches. The CDR3 is made up of 14 amino acids. Germline loops: CDR1 SNHLY, CDR2 FYNNEI. Here the CDR3 reads CASRPTGTAYGYTF. The CDR3 region has the DNA TGTGCCAGCCGACCCACCGGGACAGCCTATGGCTACACCTTC.

The chain is built from TRBV6-5 and TRBJ2-7; no firm D call. CDR3 length: 12 residues. Germline CDR1 is MNHEY and CDR2 is SVGAGI. V lost 6 bases to trimming and J lost 5 bases, with 11 bases between them. The CDR3 DNA is TGTGCCAGCAGGTCCCGGTTCGACGAGCAGTACTTC. Its protein product is CASRSRFDEQYF.

The chain recombines TRBV30 with TRBJ2-3, with D perhaps TRBD2 (5 bases). Trimming cost V 4 bases and J 4 bases, with 24 bases left between them. Germline lookup yields CDR1 GTSNPN and CDR2 SVGIG (reference sequence). CDR3 length: 17 amino acids. The CDR3 region has the DNA TGTGCCTGGAACCCCGGGCTTATTGGGCCCGGGGCAGATACGCAGTATTTT. Amino acids: CAWNPGLIGPGADTQYF.

This clone has only one observation. This chain joins TRBV7-3 and TRBJ2-3; 8 positions agree with TRBD2. The CDR3 is made up of 16 amino acids. CDR1 is SGHTA, CDR2 FQGTGA, per germline. Trimming took 4 bases from V and 6 from J; bases not matched to a gene: 12. CDR3 sequence: CASSSSQRGYGDTQYF. CDR3 DNA sequence: TGTGCCAGCAGCTCGTCTCAGCGGGGGTATGGGGATACGCAGTATTTT.

The chain has TRBV6-5 and TRBJ1-3; 8 bases map to TRBD1. Trimming removed 7 bases from V and 0 bases from J; junction bases left unmatched: 5. The CDR3 spans 15 residues. Germline loops: CDR1 MNHEY, CDR2 SVGAGI. The CDR3 DNA reads TGTGCCAGCAAGCCAGGGGGCTTCTCTGGAAACACCATATATTTT. Protein sequence: CASKPGGFSGNTIYF.

A word on this clone: One end of the junction varies from germline; a read error may be responsible. The gene calls are TRBV6-1 and TRBJ2-4, with a possible D match to TRBD2 (5 bases). Per germline, CDR1 MNHNS and CDR2 SASEGT. The CDR3 is 16 residues long. Here the CDR3 reads CASREVGVRRNGIQYF. In DNA, the CDR3 is TGTGCCAGCAGGGAAGTGGGAGTTCGTCGGAATGGCATTCAGTACTTC.

The chain uses TRBV27 and TRBJ2-5, with D possibly matching TRBD1 (6 bases). This CDR3 has 15 amino acids. Trimming shortened V by 5 bases and J by 5 bases, and 18 bases separated the two germline ends. Germline CDR1 reads MNHEY; CDR2 reads SMNVEV (reference sequence). The CDR3, as DNA: TGTGCCAGCAGTCCCCGGACAGTCATGGGGGAGACCCAGTACTTC. This encodes CASSPRTVMGETQYF.

A remark on this clone: Other DNA sequences in the same sample also yield this CDR3. This sequence joins TRBV10-3 and TRBJ2-1, with TRBD2 identical over 8 bases. The germline CDR1 and CDR2 sequences are ENHRY and SYGVKD. V dropped 6 bases and J dropped 7; count of bases not matched to a gene: 2. There are 12 residues in the CDR3. CDR3: CAISSGGNEQFF. The CDR3 region has the DNA TGTGCCATCAGCAGCGGGGGTAATGAGCAGTTCTTC.

This clone was observed a single time. V gene TRBV5-1 combines with J gene TRBJ2-5, with 10 bases identical to TRBD1. The germline V gene has CDR1 SGHRS and CDR2 YFSETQ. The CDR3 is 15 residues long. V shed 4 bases, J shed 3 bases, and the junction held 6 bases outside the gene matches. CDR3 in DNA: TGCGCCAGCAGCCCCGGGACAGGGGAAAAAGAGACCCAGTACTTC. It codes for CASSPGTGEKETQYF.

The chain links TRBV18 to TRBJ2-2; 7 positions match TRBD2. Unmatched junction bases numbered 10, after V lost 5 bases and J lost 4 bases. This CDR3 is 16 amino acids long. The germline V gene encodes CDR1 KGHSH and CDR2 LQKENI. The CDR3 DNA reads as TGTGCCAGCTCAGCCCCCGGGGGGTCGAGCACCGGGGAGCTGTTTTTT. As protein: CASSAPGGSSTGELFF.

This rearrangement joins TRBV6-5 to TRBJ1-2; D not certain. V dropped 8 bases and J dropped 1 base, with 11 bases sitting between them. Germline lookup yields CDR1 MNHEY and CDR2 SVGAGI. This CDR3 is 13 amino acids long. The DNA of the CDR3 is TGTGCCAGCGGTCGGAAAGATAACTATGGCTACACCTTC. Protein product: CASGRKDNYGYTF.

Only one count was recorded for this clone. The chain has TRBV11-2 and TRBJ2-3, with 11 bases matching TRBD2. V was pared by 1 base and J by 3 bases, with 3 bases of the junction left unmatched. The germline gives CDR1 SGHAT, CDR2 FQNNGV. CDR3 length: 16 amino acids. CDR3: CASSLVTSGRTDTQYF. The CDR3 coding sequence is TGTGCCAGCAGCTTAGTAACTAGCGGGAGAACAGATACGCAGTATTTT.

The genes are TRBV6-1 and TRBJ2-3, with D maybe TRBD1 (5 bases). V lost 4 bases and J 5 bases, leaving 10 bases between the germline ends. Looked up from germline, CDR1 is MNHNS and CDR2 is SASEGT. The CDR3 runs to 13 residues. Written as DNA, the CDR3 is TGTGCCAGCAGTGGCTCTCAGGGAGATACGCAGTATTTT. Protein product: CASSGSQGDTQYF.

The chain combines TRBV19 with TRBJ1-6; 7 bases agree with TRBD1. This CDR3 has 15 residues. Germline V gene data show CDR1 as LNHDA and CDR2 as SQIVND (reference sequence). V lost 3 bases and J lost 6; bases outside the gene matches: 5. CDR3 amino acids: CASSITGDFNSPLHF. The CDR3 DNA follows: TGTGCCAGTAGTATCACAGGGGACTTTAATTCACCCCTCCACTTT. Supplemented by reference TRBV19 and TRBJ1-6, the full variable domain reads DGGITQSPKYLFRKEGQNVTLSCEQNLNHDAMYWYRQDPGQGLRLIYYSQIVNDFQKGDIAEGYSVSREKKESFPLTVTSAQKNPTAFYLCASSITGDFNSPLHFGNGTRLTVT.

The chain joins TRBV18 to TRBJ1-1; D unclear. This CDR3 region has 15 residues. Trimming removed 3 bases at V and 1 base at J, with 12 bases between. In germline, CDR1 is KGHSH, CDR2 LQKENI. CDR3 in amino acids: CASSPPRGRNTEAFF. The CDR3 nucleotides are TGTGCCAGCTCACCCCCTCGAGGGAGGAACACTGAAGCTTTCTTT.

This clone was detected only once. J is TRBJ1-2 and V is TRBV7-9; the D gene is possibly TRBD1 (5 bases). The germline V gene encodes CDR1 SEHNR and CDR2 FQNEAQ (reference sequence). The CDR3 runs 13 residues. V dropped 1 base and J dropped 5 bases, with 8 bases sitting between them. CDR3 residues: CASSLETGYGYTF. CDR3 nucleotides: TGTGCCAGCAGCTTAGAAACAGGATATGGCTACACCTTC.

This rearrangement joins TRBV6-5 to TRBJ2-7; 7 bases agree with TRBD2. Trimming cost V 6 bases and J 0 bases; bases outside gene matches: 8. Germline V gene lookup returns CDR1 MNHEY and CDR2 SVGAGI. The CDR3 extends over 15 amino acids. The CDR3 DNA is TGTGCCAGCAGCTCCTGGGCTAGCGGCTCCTACGAGCAGTACTTC. Its translation is CASSSWASGSYEQYF.

The chain has TRBV11-2 and TRBJ1-4, with D perhaps matching TRBD1 (5 bases). Trimming cost V 1 base and J 0 bases, with 9 bases left between them. Germline V gene lookup returns CDR1 SGHAT and CDR2 FQNNGV. CDR3 length: 16 residues. Written as DNA, the CDR3 is TGTGCCAGCAGCTTAGTGGGGCAGACAACTAATGAAAAACTGTTTTTT. This sequence encodes CASSLVGQTTNEKLFF. Using reference TRBV11-2 and TRBJ1-4 for the parts outside the CDR3, the full variable domain is EAGVAQSPRYKIIEKRQSVAFWCNPISGHATLYWYQQILGQGPKLLIQFQNNGVVDDSQLPKDRFSAERLKGVDSTLKIQPAKLEDSAVYLCASSLVGQTTNEKLFFGSGTQLSVL.

This clone appeared a single time. The rearrangement joins TRBV9 to TRBJ2-7; TRBD2 matches at 8 bases. Germline-derived CDR1 and CDR2 are SGDLS and YYNGEE. The CDR3 sequence is 16 residues long. The V gene end was trimmed by 0 bases and the J gene end by 3 bases; junction bases not matched to a gene: 8. The CDR3 spells CASSVAQASGFYEQYF. CDR3 nucleotides: TGTGCCAGCAGCGTAGCTCAGGCTAGCGGGTTCTACGAGCAGTACTTC.

The chain has TRBV29-1 and TRBJ2-7; 10 bases are shared with TRBD2. V lost 7 bases to trimming and J lost 2 bases; unmatched junction nucleotides: 8. CDR1 SQVTM and CDR2 ANQGSEA come from the germline V gene. CDR3 size: 14 residues. CDR3 coding DNA: TGCAGCGCGGTGAGGACTAGCGGCACCTACGAGCAGTACTTC. It translates to CSAVRTSGTYEQYF.

The chain combines TRBV18 with TRBJ1-5; 10 bases agree with TRBD1. Germline CDR1 KGHSH, CDR2 LQKENI. The ends lost 3 bases at V and 7 bases at J; junction bases unmatched: 6. The length of the CDR3 is 15 residues. CDR3 in DNA: TGTGCCAGCTCACCGGGGACAGGGGAAAGGCAGCCCCAGCATTTT. Residues: CASSPGTGERQPQHF. The full variable domain, rest sourced from reference TRBV18 and TRBJ1-5, is NAGVMQNPRHLVRRRGQEARLRCSPMKGHSHVYWYRQLPEEGLKFMVYLQKENIIDESGMPKERFSAEFPKEGPSILRIQQVVRGDSAAYFCASSPGTGERQPQHFGDGTRLSIL.

This chain links TRBV7-6 with TRBJ1-1; TRBD1 might be the D (5 bases). Germline CDR1 and CDR2: SGHVS and FNYEAQ. The V end was cut by 9 bases, the J end by 1 base, with 12 bases between. The CDR3 length is 13 residues. The CDR3 is CASRLGENTEAFF. The CDR3 bases are TGTGCCAGTAGATTAGGGGAGAACACTGAAGCTTTCTTT.